The 8 T cell receptor beta chains below all came from one sample that was sequenced in a study of radiation and T cells in renal cell carcinoma. Time point denoted: baseline pretreatment blood. As to treatment: 15 Gy SBRT to primary tumor, nephrectomy 4 weeks later. Data came from immunoSEQ multiplex PCR; TCRdb stores just in-frame clones and leaves some out. This sample yields 110,000 to 150,000 clones, of which approximately 82% are seen a single time; approximately 22% belongs to the top ten. The sample in question was blood, obtained from a patient whose treatment included radiotherapy and nephrectomy. These receptors originate from a woman between 50 and 59 years old with renal cell carcinoma.

The rearrangement joins TRBV7-2 to TRBJ1-1; possibly TRBD1 for D (5 bases). The V and J ends lost 4 bases and 0 bases respectively, with 9 bases between them. This CDR3 comprises 14 residues. CDR1 and CDR2 (germline): SGHTA, FQGNSA. The CDR3 loop reads CASSSREMNTEAFF. The CDR3 nucleotides read TGTGCCAGCAGCTCCAGGGAGATGAACACTGAAGCTTTCTTT.

The chain couples TRBV5-1 to TRBJ1-2; D is ambiguous. Germline V gene data show CDR1 as SGHRS and CDR2 as YFSETQ. CDR3 length: 15 residues. V shed 0 bases and J shed 0 bases, with 9 bases lying between them. The CDR3 DNA reads as TGCGCCAGCAGCTTGGACAGACTGCCTAACTATGGCTACACCTTC. Its translation: CASSLDRLPNYGYTF.

In its sample, this clone was seen a few times. The genes are TRBV6-5 and TRBJ1-2; no firm D call. CDR1 is MNHEY and CDR2 is SVGAGI in the germline V gene. Deletions cut 2 bases from V and 4 bases from J, with 8 bases between. The CDR3 consists of 13 residues. The CDR3: CASSYAGSYGYTF. The CDR3 region has the DNA TGTGCCAGCAGTTACGCAGGTAGCTATGGCTACACCTTC.

The chain has TRBV28 and TRBJ2-7, with TRBD2 matching over 7 bases. The germline V gene encodes CDR1 MDHEN and CDR2 SYDVKM. V lost 5 bases and J lost 12; bases outside the gene matches: 13. The CDR3 totals 13 residues. The CDR3 DNA sequence: TGTGCCAGCAGTCCCTCGGGACTACCCCGTGTGTACTTC. Translated: CASSPSGLPRVYF.

The genes are TRBV28 and TRBJ2-7; possibly TRBD1 or TRBD2 for D (5 bases each). This CDR3 is 15 amino acids long. Trimming cost V 2 bases and J 2 bases, with 13 bases left between them. Germline CDR1 MDHEN, CDR2 SYDVKM. The CDR3 region is CASSLPGDRTYEQYF. In nucleotides, the CDR3 is TGTGCCAGCAGTTTACCTGGGGACCGCACCTACGAGCAGTACTTC.

The CDR3 is CSGDTIYEQYF. For the CDR3, the DNA is TGCAGCGGGGACACCATCTACGAGCAGTACTTC. The chain recombines TRBV20-1 with TRBJ2-7; D perhaps matches TRBD1 (6 bases). The CDR3 has 11 amino acids. The germline gives CDR1 DFQATT, CDR2 SNEGSKA (reference sequence).

The chain combines TRBV7-2 with TRBJ1-5, with 7 bases lining up with TRBD1. The CDR3 contains 15 residues. With V trimmed by 3 bases and J by 1 base, 3 bases remained unmatched. CDR1 SGHTA and CDR2 FQGNSA come from the germline V gene. CDR3 DNA: TGTGCCAGCAGCTTTATGACAGGGAGCAATCAGCCCCAGCATTTT. Amino acids: CASSFMTGSNQPQHF.

This clone came up once. The chain is built from TRBV4-3 and TRBJ2-1, with no clear D. Germline V lookup: CDR1 LGHNA, CDR2 YSLEER. With 0 bases removed from V and 4 bases from J, the gap between germline ends came to 13 bases. This CDR3 is built from 16 residues. The CDR3 is CASSQESNYRYNEQFF. In DNA, the CDR3 is TGCGCCAGCAGCCAAGAGTCCAATTATCGTTACAATGAGCAGTTCTTC.